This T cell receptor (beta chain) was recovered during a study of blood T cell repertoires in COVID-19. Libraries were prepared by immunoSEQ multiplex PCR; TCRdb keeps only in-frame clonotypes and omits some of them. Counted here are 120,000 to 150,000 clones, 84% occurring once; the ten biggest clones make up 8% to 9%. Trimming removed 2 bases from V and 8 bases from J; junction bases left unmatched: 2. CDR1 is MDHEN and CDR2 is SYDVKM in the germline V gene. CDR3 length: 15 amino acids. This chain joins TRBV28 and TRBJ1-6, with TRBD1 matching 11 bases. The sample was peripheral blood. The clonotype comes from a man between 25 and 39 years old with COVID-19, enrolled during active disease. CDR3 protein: CASSLGGQGDSPLHF. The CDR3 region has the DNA TGTGCCAGCAGTTTAGGGGGACAGGGGGATTCACCCCTCCACTTT.